The 27 T cell receptor beta chains below all came from one sample that was sequenced in a study of T-cell memory formation after mild COVID-19. Each CDR3 protein is one row after TCRdb ran MiXCR on the 5' RACE reads. The sample lists roughly 170,000 distinct CDR3 sequences, about a fifth occurring once. The sequencing input was PBMCs or a T cell subset sorted from them (not recorded which). These TCRs come from an adult woman who had mild COVID-19 (a few samples of this study predate the infection). Cell type and time point are not known.

The chain carries TRBV21-1 and TRBJ2-7; whether TRBD1, the table's D call, matches the DNA was not checked. TRBV21-1 is recorded as a pseudogene. This CDR3 has 15 amino acids. CDR3 nucleotide sequence: TGTGCCAGCAGCAAAAGGGACAGGGGAGTATCGCAGTACTACTTC. Its translation: CASSKRDRGVSQYYF.

This clonotype showed up many times. This chain uses TRBV7-9 with TRBJ2-7; TRBD1 might be the D (5 bases). This CDR3 spans 12 amino acids. Looked up from germline, CDR1 is SEHNR and CDR2 is FQNEAQ (reference sequence). V was shortened by 3 bases and J by 3 bases, with 6 bases between the two germline ends. CDR3 loop: CASSFDSYEQYF. In DNA, the CDR3 is TGTGCCAGCAGCTTCGACAGCTACGAGCAGTACTTC.

J is TRBJ2-5 and V is TRBV7-2; no clear D gene. The length of the CDR3 is 14 residues. Deletions cut 4 bases from V and 1 base from J, with 10 bases between. The germline V gene has CDR1 SGHTA and CDR2 FQGNSA. The chain's CDR3 is CASSSPSPQETQYF. CDR3 in DNA: TGTGCCAGCAGCTCCCCATCCCCCCAAGAGACCCAGTACTTC.

The chain couples TRBV7-9 to TRBJ1-1; 11 bases line up with TRBD1. Germline CDR1 is SEHNR and CDR2 is FQNEAQ (reference sequence). The CDR3 is 15 amino acids. V shed 1 base and J 5 bases; nucleotides not matched to a gene: 3. DNA of the CDR3: TGTGCCAGCAGCTTAGAAGGGACAGGGGGGACTGAAGCTTTCTTT. Translating it yields CASSLEGTGGTEAFF.

This clonotype was seen more than once but under ten times. The V and J genes are TRBV7-9 and TRBJ2-7, with TRBD2 matching over 9 bases. CDR1 and CDR2 (germline): SEHNR, FQNEAQ (reference sequence). The CDR3 loop spans 15 amino acids. J gave up 0 bases and V 3 bases, and 3 bases lay outside the gene matches. The CDR3 loop reads CASSFSGSSSYEQYF. For the CDR3, the DNA is TGTGCCAGCAGCTTTAGCGGGAGTAGCTCCTACGAGCAGTACTTC. Using reference TRBV7-9 and TRBJ2-7 for the parts outside the CDR3, the full variable domain is DTGVSQNPRHKITKRGQNVTFRCDPISEHNRLYWYRQTLGQGPEFLTYFQNEAQLEKSRLLSDRFSAERPKGSFSTLEIQRTEQGDSAMYLCASSFSGSSSYEQYFGPGTRLTVT.

Here the CDR3 reads CASSFPPGDRGLPNYGYTF. CDR3 nucleotides: TGTGCCAGCAGCTTCCCCCCGGGGGACAGGGGGCTTCCAAACTATGGCTACACCTTC. V usage is TRBV7-9 and J usage is TRBJ1-2; TRBD1 agrees at 12 bases. Germline V gives CDR1 SEHNR, CDR2 FQNEAQ (reference sequence). V was clipped by 3 bases and J by 2 bases; unmatched bases: 13. The CDR3 is 19 residues long.

This clonotype was seen many times. The chain is built from TRBV6-4 and TRBJ2-7, with D unclear. The CDR3 sequence is 15 residues long. Trimming stripped 3 bases from V and 5 bases from J, with 17 bases between. Germline V lookup: CDR1 MRHNA, CDR2 SNTAGT. The CDR3 reads CASSEVERIAHEQYF. CDR3 nucleotide sequence: TGTGCCAGCAGTGAAGTGGAGCGAATTGCCCACGAGCAGTACTTC.

This clonotype was recorded a few times. The CDR3 loop is CASSRDRGLAGELFF. The CDR3 coding sequence is TGTGCCAGCAGTCGGGACAGGGGGCTTGCCGGGGAGCTGTTTTTT. The chain has TRBV6-2 or TRBV6-3 and TRBJ2-2; TRBD1 agrees at 12 bases. Trimming removed 5 bases from V and 6 bases from J; junction bases left unmatched: 4. CDR3 length equals 15 residues. The germline gives CDR1 MNHEY, CDR2 SVGEGT.

In regard to this clonotype: One junction end disagrees with the germline gene, perhaps due to a read error. V gene TRBV12-3 or TRBV12-4 combines with J gene TRBJ2-5, with 13 bases lining up with TRBD2. CDR3 length equals 16 residues. The CDR3 protein is CSSSSGTSGAQETQYF. The CDR3 coding sequence is TGTTCCAGCAGCTCCGGGACTAGCGGGGCCCAAGAGACCCAGTACTTC.

This clonotype was observed a few times. V gene TRBV11-2 combines with J gene TRBJ2-7, with a weak D call TRBD1 (5 bases). With 2 bases removed from V and 0 bases from J, the gap between germline ends came to 11 bases. There are 15 residues in the CDR3. The germline V gene encodes CDR1 SGHAT and CDR2 FQNNGV. The CDR3 is CASSLHDSLSYEQYF. The CDR3 DNA is TGTGCCAGCAGCTTACATGACAGTCTCTCCTACGAGCAGTACTTC.

This clonotype was picked up a small number of times. The chain uses TRBV30 and TRBJ1-2, with TRBD1 identical over 7 bases. CDR3 size: 17 residues. The germline CDR1 and CDR2 sequences are GTSNPN and SVGIG (reference sequence). V gave up 0 bases and J gave up 2 bases; unmatched junction bases: 12. Here the CDR3 reads CAWSVLGRGASNYGYTF. The CDR3 bases are TGTGCCTGGAGTGTACTGGGCAGGGGGGCTTCCAACTATGGCTACACCTTC.

In this sample, this clonotype turned up a few times. The rearrangement uses TRBV4-3 and TRBJ2-3; tentative D call: TRBD1 (5 bases). From germline, CDR1 is LGHNA and CDR2 YSLEER. The CDR3 has 18 amino acids. The V end lost 0 bases, the J end lost 3 bases, and 19 bases lay between the germline ends. The CDR3 region has the DNA TGCGCCAGCAGCCAAGATCCGCTTAGCAGGGTTGGGACAGATACGCAGTATTTT. It codes for CASSQDPLSRVGTDTQYF.

The V and J genes are TRBV4-1 and TRBJ1-2; 8 bases agree with TRBD1. The germline CDR1 and CDR2 sequences are MGHRA and YSYEKL. CDR3 length: 14 amino acids. With V trimmed by 4 bases and J by 6 bases, 7 bases remained unmatched. The CDR3 region is CASSPRQGSDGYTF. For the CDR3, the DNA is TGCGCCAGCAGCCCGCGACAGGGGAGCGATGGCTACACCTTC.

The chain combines TRBV27 with TRBJ1-1; D might be TRBD1 (6 bases). The CDR3 consists of 16 residues. Germline V CDR1 and CDR2: MNHEY, SMNVEV (reference sequence). V lost 4 bases to trimming and J lost 3 bases, with 18 bases between them. In nucleotides, the CDR3 is TGTGCCAGCAGTTATACAGGGTTCCCCGGGGACACTGAAGCTTTCTTT. Amino acid sequence: CASSYTGFPGDTEAFF.

This clonotype has just a few counts. The genes are TRBV9 and TRBJ2-7, with D perhaps matching TRBD1 (5 bases). The CDR3 spans 13 residues. CDR1 is SGDLS and CDR2 is YYNGEE in the germline V gene. V was trimmed by 0 bases and J by 4 bases, leaving 8 bases between them. DNA of the CDR3: TGTGCCAGCAGCGTAGAACAGGAATACGAGCAGTACTTC. It translates to CASSVEQEYEQYF.

The rearrangement uses TRBV7-9 and TRBJ1-4, with 9 bases identical to TRBD1. The CDR3 contains 15 residues. Per the germline V gene, CDR1 is SEHNR and CDR2 is FQNEAQ (reference sequence). V was pared by 6 bases and J by 1 base, with 3 bases of the junction left unmatched. The CDR3 region has the DNA TGTGCCAGCAGGCGGGACAGGGAAACTAATGAAAAACTGTTTTTT. This translates into CASRRDRETNEKLFF.

The rearrangement links TRBV2 to TRBJ1-2; D may be TRBD1 (5 bases). Trimming cost V 3 bases and J 5 bases, with 16 bases left between them. Germline CDR1 reads SNHLY; CDR2 reads FYNNEI. CDR3 length: 15 amino acids. The CDR3: CASSEAGVVWYGYTF. The CDR3 region has the DNA TGTGCCAGCAGTGAGGCGGGGGTGGTCTGGTATGGCTACACCTTC.

Comment on this clonotype: This is likely a read error, given that the CDR3 carries no conserved phenylalanine or tryptophan at its end. No DNA is shown, since the ends of the CDR3 on it are uncertain; the CDR3 is the one TCRdb lists. The chain links TRBV7-9 to TRBJ2-3; no check of the table's D call, TRBD1, against the DNA was made. Germline lookup yields CDR1 SEHNR and CDR2 FQNEAQ (reference sequence). The CDR3 is 11 residues long, ends included. Here the CDR3 reads CASSAGVGLYP.

The rearrangement uses TRBV2 and TRBJ2-7; 9 nucleotides align to TRBD2. The V and J ends lost 3 bases and 0 bases, in that order; junction bases with no gene match: 3. This CDR3 spans 15 amino acids. Germline V CDR1 and CDR2: SNHLY, FYNNEI. CDR3 DNA sequence: TGTGCCAGCAGTGAGGGACTAGCCTTCTCCTACGAGCAGTACTTC. Translation gives CASSEGLAFSYEQYF.

The rearrangement uses TRBV4-3 and TRBJ1-1; possible D gene TRBD1, 5 bases. V lost 0 bases to trimming and J lost 1 base, with 12 bases between them. Germline V gives CDR1 LGHNA, CDR2 YSLEER. This CDR3 contains 16 residues. The CDR3 region is CASSQDWGSQNTEAFF. DNA of the CDR3: TGCGCCAGCAGCCAAGATTGGGGCAGCCAGAACACTGAAGCTTTCTTT.

The chain employs TRBV29-1 and TRBJ1-2, with 8 nucleotides matching TRBD1. Trimming took 6 bases from V and 4 from J; bases not matched to a gene: 4. CDR1 is SQVTM, CDR2 ANQGSEA, per germline. CDR3 size: 12 residues. CDR3 nucleotide sequence: TGCAGCGTCCTGACAGGGGCCTATGGCTACACCTTC. Encoded protein: CSVLTGAYGYTF.

The chain joins TRBV7-9 to TRBJ1-1; D is possibly TRBD1 (6 bases). V lost 0 bases and J lost 2, with 10 bases in between. In germline, CDR1 is SEHNR, CDR2 FQNEAQ (reference sequence). There are 15 residues in the CDR3. This CDR3 is CASSLAADSNTEAFF. DNA for the CDR3: TGTGCCAGCAGCTTAGCCGCGGACAGCAACACTGAAGCTTTCTTT.

This clonotype came up a few times. The chain is built from TRBV13 and TRBJ2-7; D remains unclear. Trimming removed 5 bases from V and 0 bases from J, with 8 bases in between. CDR1 is PRHDT, CDR2 FYEKMQ, per germline (reference sequence). The CDR3 is made up of 13 amino acids. The CDR3 nucleotides are TGTGCCAGCAGCCCGTATCCCTCCTACGAGCAGTACTTC. It yields the protein CASSPYPSYEQYF.

The sample holds a few counts of this clonotype. The chain uses TRBV20-1 and TRBJ2-3; unclear D gene. CDR1 and CDR2 from the germline V gene are DFQATT and SNEGSKA (reference sequence). The CDR3 covers 15 residues. The V end was cut by 8 bases, the J end by 0 bases, with 18 bases between. As DNA, the CDR3 is TGCAGTCACCGAGTGGGAAAAACTAGCACAGATACGCAGTATTTT. Amino acid sequence: CSHRVGKTSTDTQYF.

The V gene is TRBV7-9, the J gene TRBJ1-6; 7 nucleotides agree with TRBD1. The V segment lost 5 bases and the J segment 5 bases; nucleotides outside the gene matches: 6. The CDR3 extends over 15 amino acids. The germline V gene encodes CDR1 SEHNR and CDR2 FQNEAQ (reference sequence). CDR3 nucleotide sequence: TGTGCCAGCAGCCCCGGACAGGCGCATAATTCACCCCTCCACTTT. This gives the protein CASSPGQAHNSPLHF.

This chain uses TRBV6-5 with TRBJ2-7; tentative D call: TRBD2 (5 bases). The CDR3 has 15 amino acids. Germline loops: CDR1 MNHEY, CDR2 SVGAGI. Trimming took 1 base from V and 1 from J, leaving 11 bases between them. The CDR3 coding sequence is TGTGCCAGCAGTTACTGGCGCGGGCAGTCCTACGAGCAGTACTTC. Amino acid sequence: CASSYWRGQSYEQYF.

The chain employs TRBV4-1 and TRBJ2-7; D ambiguous. Germline CDR1 and CDR2: MGHRA and YSYEKL. The CDR3 sequence is 13 residues long. V was clipped by 0 bases and J by 5 bases, with 8 bases between them. The CDR3 spells CASSQETLHEQYF. The CDR3, as DNA: TGCGCCAGCAGCCAAGAAACTCTCCACGAGCAGTACTTC.